This TCR beta chain emerged from a study of OX40 agonist ivuxolimab in advanced cancers. Notes on the study in general: Circulating CD4+ and CD8+ T cells showed clonal expansion by week 6 at 0.1 to 3.0 mg/kg.

As to this clone: Its antigen is as yet unknown.

Profiling relied on immunoSEQ multiplex PCR, and the TCRdb table lists in-frame clones only, not all of them. Of more than 80,000 clones in the sample, around 84% were seen once. From germline, CDR1 is SGHRS and CDR2 YFSETQ. This CDR3 contains 15 residues. J lost 1 base, V lost 5 bases, and 2 bases had no gene match. The clonotype originates from an adult with an advanced solid tumor such as melanoma, head and neck, liver or kidney cancer. The chain uses TRBV5-1 and TRBJ2-5; 13 bases match TRBD2. The specimen was CD4+ or CD8+ T cells sorted from blood, collected in a trial of the OX40 agonist ivuxolimab. CDR3 sequence (DNA): TGCGCCAGCAGGACTAGCGGGAGGACCCAAGAGACCCAGTACTTC. This codes for CASRTSGRTQETQYF. Variable domain in full (rest from reference TRBV5-1 and TRBJ2-5): KAGVTQTPRYLIKTRGQQVTLSCSPISGHRSVSWYQQTPGQGLQFLFEYFSETQRNKGNFPGRFSGRQFSNSRSEMNVSTLELGDSALYLCASRTSGRTQETQYFGPGTRLLVL.